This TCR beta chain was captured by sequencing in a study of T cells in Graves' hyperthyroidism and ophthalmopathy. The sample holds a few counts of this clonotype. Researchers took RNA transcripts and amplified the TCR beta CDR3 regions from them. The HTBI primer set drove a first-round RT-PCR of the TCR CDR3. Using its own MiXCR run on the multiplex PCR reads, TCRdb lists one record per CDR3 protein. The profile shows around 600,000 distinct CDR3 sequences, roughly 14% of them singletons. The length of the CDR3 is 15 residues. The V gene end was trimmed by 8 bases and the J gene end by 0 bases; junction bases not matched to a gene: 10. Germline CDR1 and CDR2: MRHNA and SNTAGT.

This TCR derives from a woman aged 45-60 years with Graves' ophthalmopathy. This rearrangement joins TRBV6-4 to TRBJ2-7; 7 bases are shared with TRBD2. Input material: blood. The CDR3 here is CASAVPAGSSYEQYF. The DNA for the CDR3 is TGTGCCAGCGCTGTCCCAGCGGGGAGCTCCTACGAGCAGTACTTC.